The 6 T cell receptor beta chains below were found in one sample sequenced in a study of identical twins (dated by TCRdb to 2016 to 2018). The library was obtained by 5' RACE. Sequencing instrument: Illumina HiSeq 2000. TCRdb applied fastp at Q25 and MiXCR to the public reads, then kept only in-frame beta chains. Merged by CDR3 protein, the rows form single entries marked with the most common genes and DNA. This sample lists roughly 540,000 distinct CDR3 sequences; approximately 22% were detected once. The ten largest clonotypes hold 0.91% of the sample. These same data were also listed under a study on T cells expressing NK-cell markers.

Sequencing input: CD4+ T cells sorted from blood. Receptors originate from a woman between 18 and 30 years old in good health.

V usage is TRBV9 and J usage is TRBJ1-6; the match to TRBD1 covers 7 bases. After removal of 0 bases from V and 9 bases from J, the junction contained 9 bases not matched to a gene. The CDR3 contains 16 residues. Per germline, CDR1 SGDLS and CDR2 YYNGEE. In nucleotides, the CDR3 is TGTGCCAGCAGCGTAGAAGGGACAGTCGGCGGTTCACCCCTCCACTTT. Translating gives CASSVEGTVGGSPLHF.

This rearrangement joins TRBV12-3 or TRBV12-4 to TRBJ1-1; D remains ambiguous. Trimming left V 8 bases short and J 4 bases short, with 8 bases between. The CDR3 is 11 residues long. DNA for the CDR3: TGTGCCAGCGGCAGTTTCACTGAAGCTTTCTTT. This sequence encodes CASGSFTEAFF.

This clonotype was seen a handful of times. The gene calls are TRBV20-1 and TRBJ2-5; D may match TRBD1 or TRBD2 (5 bases each). Trimming pared 6 bases from V and 9 bases from J, leaving 20 bases between. CDR3 length equals 13 residues. Germline CDR1 and CDR2: DFQATT and SNEGSKA (reference sequence). CDR3 bases: TGCAGTGCCAAGCTCGGGGCCCGACCGGCCCAGTACTTC. It specifies CSAKLGARPAQYF.

The rearrangement joins TRBV6-5 to TRBJ1-6, with 8 bases fitting TRBD1. Germline V lookup: CDR1 MNHEY, CDR2 SVGAGI. J was trimmed by 9 bases and V by 2 bases; bases with no gene match: 9. CDR3 length: 16 amino acids. CDR3 protein: CASSYTPGGRASPLHF. The CDR3, as DNA: TGTGCCAGCAGTTACACCCCAGGGGGCCGGGCTTCACCCCTCCACTTT.

This clonotype appeared a few times. The gene calls are TRBV5-1 and TRBJ2-1, with D possibly matching TRBD1 (6 bases). This CDR3 has 14 residues. CDR1 SGHRS and CDR2 YFSETQ come from the germline V gene. V was clipped by 4 bases and J by 6 bases, with 14 bases between them. The CDR3 loop is CASSREFRGNEQFF. DNA of the CDR3: TGCGCCAGCAGCCGCGAGTTCAGGGGCAATGAGCAGTTCTTC.

The rearrangement links TRBV6-1 to TRBJ2-4; 9 positions agree with TRBD2. Germline CDR1 is MNHNS and CDR2 is SASEGT. The V segment lost 5 bases and the J segment 5 bases; nucleotides outside the gene matches: 10. This CDR3 spans 16 amino acids. The CDR3 is CASSPVGAGGENIQYF. CDR3 bases: TGTGCCAGCAGTCCCGTGGGAGCGGGAGGCGAAAACATTCAGTACTTC.